This TCR beta chain was recorded in a study of neurological immune-mediated disorders. General study results and limits: Expanded clones shared no identical CDR3 amino acid sequences across subjects, which suggested private TCR-beta repertoires in all groups.

Unsorted libraries were prepared from 2 million PBMCs held at -80 C. This clonotype was counted many times. The antigen is unknown. The team produced cDNA through 5'RACE using 10-nucleotide random UMIs. Every sequencing run drew on 15-18 subjects and yielded over 170 million TCR-beta sequences. Via MiXCR, TCRdb re-called the 5' RACE reads, giving one row per CDR3 protein. The sample records some 20,000 distinct CDR3 sequences, about 9.4% being singletons. CDR1 and CDR2 from the germline V gene are DFQATT and SNEGSKA (reference sequence). V was pared by 0 bases and J by 7 bases, with 13 bases of the junction left unmatched. The CDR3 consists of 17 residues.

The source of this sequence is a woman in her fifties or sixties with HTLV-1-associated myelopathy (HAM/TSP). The V and J genes are TRBV20-1 and TRBJ2-1, with 9 bases identical to TRBD1. Sequenced material: PBMCs. CDR3 sequence: CSARDLRTGTGWNEQFF. In DNA form, the CDR3 reads TGCAGTGCTAGAGATCTCAGAACCGGGACAGGGTGGAATGAGCAGTTCTTC.